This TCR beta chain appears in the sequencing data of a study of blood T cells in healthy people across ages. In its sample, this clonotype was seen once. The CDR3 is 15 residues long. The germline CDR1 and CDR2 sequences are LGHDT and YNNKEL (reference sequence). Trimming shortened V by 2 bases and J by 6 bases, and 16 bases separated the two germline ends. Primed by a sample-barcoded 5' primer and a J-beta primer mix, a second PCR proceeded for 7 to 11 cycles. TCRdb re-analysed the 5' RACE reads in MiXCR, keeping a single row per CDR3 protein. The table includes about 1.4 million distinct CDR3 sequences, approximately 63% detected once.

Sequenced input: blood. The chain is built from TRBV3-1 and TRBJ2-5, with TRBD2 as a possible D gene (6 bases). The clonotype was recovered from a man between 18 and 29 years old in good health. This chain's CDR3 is CASSQSPGLAQTQYF. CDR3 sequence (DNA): TGTGCCAGCAGCCAATCCCCGGGCCTAGCGCAGACCCAGTACTTC.